Listed here are 20 T cell receptor beta chains from one sample, sequenced in a study of blood T cell repertoires in COVID-19. Sequencing was performed with immunoSEQ multiplex PCR; in TCRdb, only in-frame clones are kept and a portion is missing. The sample has 200,000 to 250,000 clones, around 82% seen once; the top ten hold 3.6%. Input material: peripheral blood. The receptors stem from a woman older than 75 with acute or convalescent COVID-19.

The V and J genes are TRBV9 and TRBJ1-1, with D unclear. V dropped 2 bases and J dropped 1 base, with 9 bases sitting between them. Germline V lookup: CDR1 SGDLS, CDR2 YYNGEE. The CDR3 is 14 residues long. DNA of the CDR3: TGTGCCAGCAGCGTGGAGGGTTGGAACACTGAAGCTTTCTTT. It encodes CASSVEGWNTEAFF.

The J gene is TRBJ1-5, the V gene TRBV9; D call uncertain. CDR3 length: 13 residues. The V gene lost 4 bases and the J gene lost 2 bases, with 7 bases spanning the gap. Germline CDR1 is SGDLS and CDR2 is YYNGEE. CDR3 region: CASSPTGNQPQHF. CDR3 nucleotide sequence: TGTGCCAGCAGCCCCACGGGCAATCAGCCCCAGCATTTT.

The chain couples TRBV3-1 (or the pseudogene TRBV3-2) to TRBJ1-3; the D gene is possibly TRBD1 (5 bases). This CDR3 has 17 residues. Trimming took off 0 bases at V and 0 bases at J, with 12 bases between the two ends. Per germline, CDR1 LGHDT and CDR2 YNNKEL (reference sequence). CDR3 sequence (DNA): TGTGCCAGCAGCCAAGATCTAACAGGTCTCTCTGGAAACACCATATATTTT. Amino acids: CASSQDLTGLSGNTIYF.

This clone was detected once. The CDR3 DNA sequence: TGCAGCGTGACCGGGACTAGTGGGGAGCAAGAGACCCAGTACTTC. This sequence encodes CSVTGTSGEQETQYF. The chain joins TRBV29-1 to TRBJ2-5; TRBD2 aligns across 8 bases. The junction had 11 bases not matched to a gene; V was cut back by 6 bases and J by 2 bases. The CDR3 length is 15 residues. CDR1 is SQVTM, CDR2 ANQGSEA, per germline.

This clone turned up a few times. The chain carries TRBV29-1 and TRBJ1-1; D unclear. The V gene lost 6 bases and the J gene lost 4 bases, with 21 bases spanning the gap. The germline CDR1 and CDR2 sequences are SQVTM and ANQGSEA. This CDR3 contains 15 residues. The CDR3 region is CSVAGSVASFTEAFF. The CDR3 nucleotides are TGCAGCGTCGCCGGGAGCGTAGCTTCGTTCACTGAAGCTTTCTTT.

The chain combines TRBV10-3 with TRBJ2-6; TRBD1 agrees at 8 bases. Germline assignment: CDR1 ENHRY and CDR2 SYGVKD. With V trimmed by 9 bases and J by 0 bases, 4 bases remained unmatched. CDR3 length equals 15 residues. The CDR3 coding sequence is TGTGCCATGACGACAGGGGACTCTGGGGCCAACGTCCTGACTTTC. Residues: CAMTTGDSGANVLTF.

The chain recombines TRBV11-2 with TRBJ1-6; the D is unclear. CDR3 length: 13 amino acids. The germline CDR1 and CDR2 sequences are SGHAT and FQNNGV. V was cut by 6 bases and J by 11 bases, with 14 bases left in between. CDR3 nucleotides: TGTGCCAGCAGAGTTAACCCCGGGGCACCCCTCCACTTT. This sequence encodes CASRVNPGAPLHF.

A remark on this clone: An end of the junction differs from the germline gene, which may be a read error. CDR3: CASSPRTSGGADLRYNEQFF. For the CDR3, the DNA is TGTGCTAGCAGCCCCCGGACTAGCGGGGGGGCAGACTTACGCTACAATGAGCAGTTCTTC. J is TRBJ2-1 and V is TRBV7-7; 15 nucleotides agree with TRBD2. Germline V gene sequence: CDR1 SSHAT, CDR2 FNYEAQ (reference sequence). The CDR3 extends over 20 amino acids.

The DNA of the CDR3 is TGTGCCAGTAGTATGGGGCTAGAAGAGACCCAGTACTTC. Encoded protein: CASSMGLEETQYF. The chain carries TRBV19 and TRBJ2-5, with TRBD1 as a possible D gene (5 bases). The V gene lost 3 bases and the J gene lost 3 bases, with 8 bases spanning the gap. CDR3 length equals 13 residues. The V gene's germline CDR1 is LNHDA and CDR2 SQIVND (reference sequence).

This clone appeared once. V and J are TRBV7-2 and TRBJ2-3; 10 positions match TRBD2. CDR3 length: 15 residues. Germline CDR1 SGHTA, CDR2 FQGNSA. V shed 5 bases, J shed 9 bases, and the junction held 11 bases outside the gene matches. The CDR3 DNA reads as TGTGCCAGCAGCATACTAGCGGGACCCGCCGCCACGCAGTATTTT. Its protein product is CASSILAGPAATQYF.

This chain connects TRBV5-4 to TRBJ1-2; D might be TRBD1 (6 bases). Trimming took off 4 bases at V and 6 bases at J, with 16 bases between the two ends. The CDR3 contains 14 residues. In germline, CDR1 is SGHNT, CDR2 YYREEE (reference sequence). As DNA, the CDR3 is TGTGCCAGCAGCCGGGCCGGGACACATGATGGCTACACCTTC. Protein: CASSRAGTHDGYTF.

The chain uses TRBV27 and TRBJ2-5; D possibly corresponds to TRBD1 (6 bases). Trimming took off 6 bases at V and 1 base at J, with 15 bases between the two ends. CDR3 size: 15 residues. The germline gives CDR1 MNHEY, CDR2 SMNVEV (reference sequence). The CDR3 sequence is CASSFLLGGQETQYF. The CDR3 bases are TGTGCCAGCAGCTTCCTCCTAGGGGGCCAAGAGACCCAGTACTTC.

This clone appeared a single time. This chain links TRBV18 with TRBJ2-1, with no clear D. The CDR3 runs 12 residues. Germline V gives CDR1 KGHSH, CDR2 LQKENI. The V end was cut by 2 bases, the J end by 10 bases, with 9 bases between. The CDR3 coding sequence is TGTGCCAGCTCACCAAGCAGCAGGGAGCAGTTCTTC. This translates into CASSPSSREQFF.

With regard to this clone: Other DNA sequences in this specimen translate into the identical CDR3. This chain links TRBV19 with TRBJ1-5; D is ambiguous. The CDR3 sequence is 14 residues long. In germline, CDR1 is LNHDA, CDR2 SQIVND (reference sequence). Trimming removed 2 bases at V and 0 bases at J, with 5 bases between. The CDR3 region has the DNA TGTGCCAGTAGTATATACAGTAGCAATCAGCCCCAGCATTTT. Encoded protein: CASSIYSSNQPQHF.

CDR3 coding DNA: TGTGCCAGCAGCTTAAATTGGCTGAATAATTCACCCCTCCACTTT. Its protein is CASSLNWLNNSPLHF. J is TRBJ1-6 and V is TRBV11-2; D remains ambiguous. Deletions cut 2 bases from V and 5 bases from J, with 10 bases between. There are 15 residues in the CDR3. Germline V gene sequence: CDR1 SGHAT, CDR2 FQNNGV.

The CDR3 coding sequence is TGTGCCAGCAGCATAACACCCCAAGAGACCCAGTACTTC. Encoded protein: CASSITPQETQYF. This chain links TRBV9 with TRBJ2-5; the D is unclear. The CDR3 covers 13 residues. Trimming removed 4 bases at V and 1 base at J, with 8 bases between. Germline V gene data show CDR1 as SGDLS and CDR2 as YYNGEE. The full variable domain, completed using reference TRBV9 and TRBJ2-5, is DSGVTQTPKHLITATGQRVTLRCSPRSGDLSVYWYQQSLDQGLQFLIQYYNGEERAKGNILERFSAQQFPDLHSELNLSSLELGDSALYFCASSITPQETQYFGPGTRLLVL.

This chain joins TRBV19 and TRBJ1-6; D gene ambiguous. CDR3 length: 14 amino acids. Trimming stripped 5 bases from V and 6 bases from J, with 11 bases between. Germline-derived CDR1 and CDR2 are LNHDA and SQIVND (reference sequence). The CDR3 is CASSPGVFNSPLHF. In DNA, the CDR3 is TGTGCCAGTAGTCCCGGGGTTTTTAATTCACCCCTCCACTTT. The full variable domain, with the rest looked up from reference TRBV19 and TRBJ1-6, is DGGITQSPKYLFRKEGQNVTLSCEQNLNHDAMYWYRQDPGQGLRLIYYSQIVNDFQKGDIAEGYSVSREKKESFPLTVTSAQKNPTAFYLCASSPGVFNSPLHFGNGTRLTVT.

The chain is built from TRBV11-2 and TRBJ2-1, with 10 positions matching TRBD2. The germline gives CDR1 SGHAT, CDR2 FQNNGV. V trimming: 4 bases; J trimming: 2 bases; junction bases outside the gene matches: 2. The CDR3 has 15 amino acids. The CDR3, as DNA: TGTGCCAGCAGCTCACTAGCGGGGACCTACAATGAGCAGTTCTTC. It codes for CASSSLAGTYNEQFF.

This clone was counted only a few times. CDR3 region: CASSRSRDTEAFF. The CDR3, as DNA: TGTGCCAGCAGTCGATCCAGGGACACTGAAGCTTTCTTT. J is TRBJ1-1 and V is TRBV25-1; the D gene is possibly TRBD1 (5 bases). Germline V gene lookup returns CDR1 MGHDK and CDR2 SYGVNS. V was pared by 5 bases and J by 3 bases, with 10 bases between. This CDR3 has 13 residues. Combining the CDR3 with reference TRBV25-1 and TRBJ1-1 gives the whole variable domain EADIYQTPRYLVIGTGKKITLECSQTMGHDKMYWYQQDPGMELHLIHYSYGVNSTEKGDLSSESTVSRIRTEHFPLTLESARPSHTSQYLCASSRSRDTEAFFGQGTRLTVV.

This clone came up a few times. The chain combines TRBV19 with TRBJ1-2, with TRBD1 identical over 8 bases. This CDR3 is 14 amino acids long. CDR1 and CDR2 (germline): LNHDA, SQIVND (reference sequence). V was clipped by 6 bases and J by 2 bases; unmatched bases: 5. The CDR3 loop reads CASSPGGANYGYTF. CDR3 bases: TGTGCCAGTAGCCCAGGGGGCGCGAACTATGGCTACACCTTC.